Presented here are 21 T cell receptor beta chains from one specimen sequenced in a study of blood T cell repertoires in COVID-19. Sequencing used immunoSEQ multiplex PCR; TCRdb keeps in-frame clones, though not all of them. The sample has a few hundred thousand clones; approximately 88% are singletons. Source material: peripheral blood. The receptors stem from a woman in her twenties or thirties with COVID-19, enrolled during active disease.

The V call is TRBV29-1, the J call TRBJ2-2; 7 bases map to TRBD2. Germline trimming cut 6 bases from V and 5 bases from J; bases unmatched to any gene: 6. Germline values: CDR1 SQVTM, CDR2 ANQGSEA. The CDR3 is made up of 13 amino acids. The CDR3 DNA reads as TGCAGCGTGAGCGGGAAGGTAACCGGGGAGCTGTTTTTT. This translates into CSVSGKVTGELFF.

J is TRBJ2-7 and V is TRBV6-1; 9 nucleotides match TRBD2. J lost 3 bases, V lost 1 base, and 7 bases had no gene match. Germline assignment: CDR1 MNHNS and CDR2 SASEGT. The CDR3 runs 16 residues. CDR3 coding DNA: TGTGCCAGCAGTGAAGAGGTTTCTAGCGGGGTCTACGAGCAGTACTTC. It codes for CASSEEVSSGVYEQYF.

There are a few counts of this clone. This CDR3 is also generated by other DNA sequences in the sample. CDR3 residues: CASSLTENTEAFF. The CDR3 DNA follows: TGTGCCAGCAGTTTGACAGAGAACACTGAAGCTTTCTTT. V is TRBV12-3 or TRBV12-4 and J is TRBJ1-1, with D possibly matching TRBD1 (5 bases). V was shortened by 3 bases and J by 1 base, with 6 bases between the two germline ends. CDR3 length: 13 residues.

The chain has TRBV9 and TRBJ2-5, with 8 nucleotides matching TRBD1. V lost 1 base, J lost 3 bases, and 5 bases stayed unmatched. CDR1 is SGDLS and CDR2 is YYNGEE in the germline V gene. The CDR3 loop spans 15 amino acids. The CDR3 here is CASSVSRGPEETQYF. CDR3 sequence (DNA): TGTGCCAGCAGCGTAAGCAGGGGGCCTGAAGAGACCCAGTACTTC.

V gene TRBV2 combines with J gene TRBJ2-1, with a weak D call TRBD2 (7 bases). In germline, CDR1 is SNHLY, CDR2 FYNNEI. There are 13 residues in the CDR3. The V end lost 4 bases, the J end lost 8 bases, and 12 bases lay between the germline ends. CDR3 protein: CASSGGGADEQFF. The CDR3 nucleotides read TGTGCCAGCAGTGGAGGGGGGGCGGATGAGCAGTTCTTC.

The chain has TRBV5-4 and TRBJ2-3; D is perhaps TRBD2 (5 bases). The CDR3 extends over 15 amino acids. Per the germline V gene, CDR1 is SGHNT and CDR2 is YYREEE (reference sequence). Trimming stripped 4 bases from V and 5 bases from J, with 17 bases between. The DNA of the CDR3 is TGTGCCAGCAGCCTTCGGGGAGCCCCCGGAGATACGCAGTATTTT. This encodes CASSLRGAPGDTQYF.

This chain links TRBV6-2 or TRBV6-3 with TRBJ1-1; D may be TRBD1 (5 bases). V lost 4 bases and J lost 10, with 10 bases in between. The CDR3 sequence is 11 residues long. Germline V gene sequence: CDR1 MNHEY, CDR2 SVGEGT. The CDR3, as DNA: TGTGCCAGCAGTTCAGGGCCGCGAGCTTTCTTT. It is translated as CASSSGPRAFF.

This clone showed up many times. This sequence joins TRBV19 and TRBJ2-7; TRBD2 matches at 8 bases. The CDR3 covers 15 residues. The ends lost 4 bases at V and 5 bases at J; junction bases unmatched: 10. Germline CDR1 reads LNHDA; CDR2 reads SQIVND (reference sequence). The CDR3 DNA follows: TGTGCCAGTAGTACCCCCGGGGGGGCGCAGAACGAGCAGTACTTC. This encodes CASSTPGGAQNEQYF.

The rearrangement uses TRBV27 and TRBJ1-5, with D hard to call. Trimming left V 2 bases short and J 7 bases short, with 9 bases between. The germline V gene encodes CDR1 MNHEY and CDR2 SMNVEV (reference sequence). CDR3 size: 13 residues. The CDR3 spells CASSLMEGQPQHF. CDR3 sequence (DNA): TGTGCCAGCAGTTTAATGGAGGGACAGCCCCAGCATTTT.

This chain connects TRBV30 to TRBJ2-6; D unresolved. Germline lookup yields CDR1 GTSNPN and CDR2 SVGIG (reference sequence). The CDR3 is made up of 14 amino acids. V was pared by 3 bases and J by 0 bases, with 6 bases between. As DNA, the CDR3 is TGTGCCTGGAGACAGATCTCTGGGGCCAACGTCCTGACTTTC. It is translated as CAWRQISGANVLTF.

The V and J genes are TRBV7-9 and TRBJ1-1; 9 bases agree with TRBD1. Germline CDR1 and CDR2: SEHNR and FQNEAQ (reference sequence). This CDR3 has 16 residues. V shed 5 bases and J 0 bases; nucleotides not matched to a gene: 7. The CDR3 reads CASSNRDRDMNTEAFF. The CDR3 bases are TGTGCCAGCAGCAACCGGGACAGGGATATGAACACTGAAGCTTTCTTT.

This clone was seen a single time. The genes are TRBV10-3 and TRBJ2-7; the D gene is possibly TRBD1 (5 bases). The CDR3 loop spans 11 amino acids. CDR1 and CDR2 from the germline V gene are ENHRY and SYGVKD. The ends were cut back, 3 bases at V and 9 bases at J, with 9 bases in the middle. CDR3 amino acids: CAISEGARQYF. DNA for the CDR3: TGTGCCATCAGTGAAGGGGCGCGGCAGTACTTC.

The chain combines TRBV9 with TRBJ2-5; D is possibly TRBD1 (6 bases). Trimming shortened V by 0 bases and J by 4 bases, and 10 bases separated the two germline ends. The germline V gene has CDR1 SGDLS and CDR2 YYNGEE. This CDR3 region has 14 residues. The CDR3 sequence: CASSVDQGTETQYF. DNA of the CDR3: TGTGCCAGCAGCGTAGACCAGGGGACAGAGACCCAGTACTTC.

V gene TRBV11-3 combines with J gene TRBJ2-2; 9 nucleotides line up with TRBD1. From germline, CDR1 is SGHNT and CDR2 YENEEA. V shed 5 bases, J shed 0 bases, and the junction held 4 bases outside the gene matches. The CDR3 has 16 residues. The CDR3 loop is CASSETGGANTGELFF. CDR3 in DNA: TGTGCCAGCAGCGAAACAGGGGGCGCGAACACCGGGGAGCTGTTTTTT.

The chain employs TRBV9 and TRBJ2-1, with a tentative D call TRBD1 (7 bases). V lost 4 bases and J lost 8, with 25 bases in between. This CDR3 contains 17 residues. CDR1 is SGDLS, CDR2 YYNGEE, per germline. CDR3 bases: TGTGCCAGCAGCCCCCTCCTGATTGCAGGGGGGACTCATGAGCAGTTCTTC. This codes for CASSPLLIAGGTHEQFF.

The rearrangement links TRBV4-2 to TRBJ1-2; TRBD1 matches 8 bases. The CDR3 totals 14 residues. CDR1 is LGHNA and CDR2 is YNFKEQ in the germline V gene. Unmatched junction bases numbered 2, after V lost 1 base and J lost 4 bases. CDR3 sequence (DNA): TGTGCCAGCAGCCAAGGGGGACAGGCCTATGGCTACACCTTC. Translation: CASSQGGQAYGYTF.

This clone came up once. This same CDR3 is encoded by further DNA sequences in the sample. The chain combines TRBV19 with TRBJ1-5; D unclear. Germline V gene data show CDR1 as LNHDA and CDR2 as SQIVND (reference sequence). The V and J ends lost 1 base and 2 bases respectively, with 3 bases between them. CDR3 length: 13 amino acids. CDR3: CASSIAGNQPQHF. The DNA of the CDR3 is TGTGCCAGTAGTATAGCAGGCAATCAGCCCCAGCATTTT.

This chain connects TRBV4-3 to TRBJ2-3; TRBD2 matches 8 bases. Germline trimming cut 1 base from V and 4 bases from J; bases unmatched to any gene: 4. This CDR3 contains 15 residues. The germline gives CDR1 LGHNA, CDR2 YSLEER. The CDR3 DNA is TGCGCCAGCAGCCAAGCGGGGGGGGTGGCAGATACGCAGTATTTT. This encodes CASSQAGGVADTQYF.

The chain has TRBV28 and TRBJ1-5; 11 positions agree with TRBD1. J lost 5 bases, V lost 6 bases, and 3 bases had no gene match. The CDR3 loop spans 14 amino acids. In germline, CDR1 is MDHEN, CDR2 SYDVKM. CDR3 sequence (DNA): TGTGCCAGCAGACGGACAGGGGGCGATCAGCCCCAGCATTTT. Protein: CASRRTGGDQPQHF. The variable domain in full, completed from reference TRBV28 and TRBJ1-5, reads DVKVTQSSRYLVKRTGEKVFLECVQDMDHENMFWYRQDPGLGLRLIYFSYDVKMKEKGDIPEGYSVSREKKERFSLILESASTNQTSMYLCASRRTGGDQPQHFGDGTRLSIL.

The J gene is TRBJ1-1, the V gene TRBV19; maybe TRBD1 (5 bases). Germline assignment: CDR1 LNHDA and CDR2 SQIVND (reference sequence). V was trimmed by 3 bases and J by 2 bases, leaving 10 bases between them. CDR3 length: 14 amino acids. CDR3 residues: CASSMGTPNTEAFF. The DNA for the CDR3 is TGTGCCAGTAGTATGGGGACTCCAAACACTGAAGCTTTCTTT.

CDR3 amino acids: CSVQGGDNEQFF. CDR3 nucleotides: TGCAGCGTTCAGGGGGGTGACAATGAGCAGTTCTTC. The rearrangement links TRBV29-1 to TRBJ2-1, with D perhaps TRBD1 (7 bases). V lost 5 bases and J 5 bases, leaving 10 bases between the germline ends. The CDR3 has 12 amino acids. Germline lookup yields CDR1 SQVTM and CDR2 ANQGSEA.